The present T cell receptor (beta chain) was sequenced within a study of blood T cell repertoires in COVID-19. V shed 6 bases and J shed 2 bases, with 4 bases lying between them. Germline loops: CDR1 LNHDA, CDR2 SQIVND (reference sequence). This CDR3 has 11 residues. Libraries were prepared by immunoSEQ multiplex PCR; TCRdb keeps only in-frame clonotypes and omits some of them. This sample has roughly 250,000 clones, with about 86% found just once. The sequence was collected from a person aged 65 to 85 with COVID-19, enrolled during active disease. Material for sequencing was peripheral blood. The chain has TRBV19 and TRBJ1-1, with D hard to call. DNA for the CDR3: TGTGCCAGTAGACTAAACACTGAAGCTTTCTTT. Its protein is CASRLNTEAFF.